The clone carrying this T cell receptor beta chain was counted many times. Its antigen is undetermined. The team produced cDNA through 5'RACE using 10-nucleotide random UMIs. TCRdb called the 5' RACE reads again in MiXCR, with one record for every CDR3 protein. The data contain under 80,000 distinct CDR3 sequences, 3.9% of them singletons. The sample originates from a study of neurological immune-mediated disorders. Findings of the study overall: In HTLV-1-associated myelopathy, TCR clonal expansion was greatest, and in multiple sclerosis it was least, below healthy controls. According to phylogenetic grouping, one related-CDR3 cluster, a possible signature, contained the repertoires of 18 of 34 multiple sclerosis patients. Neither clinical nor MRI features were associated with the multiple sclerosis repertoire cluster.

CDR1 is MRHNA, CDR2 SNTAGT, per germline. The CDR3 sequence is 14 residues long. V was pared by 4 bases and J by 5 bases, with 13 bases between. The source material was PBMCs. The J gene is TRBJ2-3, the V gene TRBV6-4; D not resolved. The TCR was taken from a young man with multiple sclerosis. The DNA of the CDR3 is TGTGCCAGCAGTGCCTCAGGAGAAAGAGATACGCAGTATTTT. It encodes CASSASGERDTQYF.